The 10 T cell receptor beta chains given below trace back to one sample, sequenced in a study of T cell repertoires in cytomegalovirus infection. TCRdb re-called the reads through MiXCR, storing one row per CDR3 protein. The sample has approximately 100,000 distinct CDR3 sequences; less than 25% are singletons. The sequenced sample consisted of CD8+ T cells from PBMCs. Every receptor here comes from a human donor in good health (CMV status not recorded). Some clones in this sample may be carry-over from other donors' samples.

The V and J genes are TRBV20-1 and TRBJ2-7; D perhaps matches TRBD2 (5 bases). The CDR3 totals 13 residues. V gave up 5 bases and J gave up 2 bases, with 13 bases separating them. CDR1 and CDR2 from the germline V gene are DFQATT and SNEGSKA (reference sequence). CDR3 sequence reads: CSAGPRVAYEQYF. In nucleotides, the CDR3 is TGCAGTGCTGGGCCGAGGGTAGCCTACGAGCAGTACTTC.

The rearrangement joins TRBV5-1 to TRBJ1-1; TRBD1 matches 7 bases. This CDR3 spans 12 amino acids. Germline CDR1 is SGHRS and CDR2 is YFSETQ. With 6 bases clipped from V and 7 bases from J, the junction kept 6 bases outside the gene matches. DNA of the CDR3: TGCGCCAGCACCGGGGGACAGAATGAAGCTTTCTTT. Its protein is CASTGGQNEAFF.

This clonotype was counted between two and nine times. One end of the junction does not line up with germline, which may come from a read error. The chain carries TRBV6-6 and TRBJ2-3; 8 positions match TRBD1. The CDR3 contains 13 residues. Germline CDR1 reads MNHNY; CDR2 reads SVGAGI (reference sequence). In DNA, the CDR3 is TGTGCCAGCAGTTACAAGGCGACAGGGGTCTCCGGTTTT. Its translation is CASSYKATGVSGF.

The V call is TRBV5-6, the J call TRBJ1-5, with TRBD1 matching 8 bases. J lost 4 bases, V lost 0 bases, and 3 bases had no gene match. Germline V gives CDR1 SGHDT, CDR2 YYEEEE. This CDR3 contains 15 residues. The CDR3 reads CASSLGQGPNQPQHF. CDR3 nucleotides: TGTGCCAGCAGCTTGGGACAGGGGCCTAATCAGCCCCAGCATTTT.

The rearrangement uses TRBV6-2 or TRBV6-3 and TRBJ2-7; 11 bases fit TRBD1. The CDR3 has 12 amino acids. Germline V gene lookup returns CDR1 MNHEY and CDR2 SVGEGT. With 8 bases clipped from V and 6 bases from J, the junction kept 3 bases outside the gene matches. CDR3 protein: CASRDRGGEQYF. The CDR3, as DNA: TGTGCCAGCCGGGACAGGGGGGGCGAGCAGTACTTC.

This sequence joins TRBV20-1 and TRBJ2-2; tentative D call: TRBD2 (6 bases). V was shortened by 0 bases and J by 7 bases, with 18 bases between the two germline ends. There are 16 residues in the CDR3. Germline values: CDR1 DFQATT, CDR2 SNEGSKA (reference sequence). Here the CDR3 reads CSARDWSRESGGELFF. CDR3 DNA: TGCAGTGCTAGAGATTGGTCCCGGGAGAGCGGCGGGGAGCTGTTTTTT.

In its sample, this clonotype was seen a few times. The chain has TRBV5-4 and TRBJ2-5; TRBD2 agrees at 8 bases. V gave up 2 bases and J gave up 5 bases; unmatched junction bases: 5. This CDR3 region has 14 residues. CDR1 is SGHNT and CDR2 is YYREEE in the germline V gene (reference sequence). Here the CDR3 reads CASSFVAGRETQYF. The CDR3 nucleotides read TGTGCCAGCAGCTTCGTAGCGGGGAGGGAGACCCAGTACTTC.

This clonotype was seen only a few times. The chain joins TRBV24-1 to TRBJ1-1; 9 nucleotides match TRBD1. The CDR3 consists of 18 residues. CDR1 is KGHDR, CDR2 SFDVKD, per germline. In nucleotides, the CDR3 is TGTTCTCGAACGGGGACAGGGCCTATTCTAACAATGAACACTGAAGCTTTCTTT. This translates into CSRTGTGPILTMNTEAFF.

As regards this clonotype: Since a much larger clone is just one base distant, this may be a read error. The CDR3 sequence is CASGDSERGVNEQFF. The CDR3 DNA is TGTGCCAGCGGTGACTCGGAAAGGGGAGTGAATGAGCAGTTCTTC. J is TRBJ2-1 and V is TRBV6-4; the D gene could be TRBD1 or TRBD2 (5 bases each). Germline V gene data show CDR1 as MRHNA and CDR2 as SNTAGT. CDR3 size: 15 residues.

This clonotype was detected many times. CDR3 region: CASSSYGTDQDEQYF. The DNA for the CDR3 is TGTGCCAGCAGCTCCTACGGGACAGACCAGGACGAGCAGTACTTC. J is TRBJ2-7 and V is TRBV7-2; 7 bases fit TRBD1. V shed 4 bases, J shed 5 bases, and the junction held 11 bases outside the gene matches. Per the germline V gene, CDR1 is SGHTA and CDR2 is FQGNSA. The length of the CDR3 is 15 residues.